The 9 T cell receptor beta chains presented below share a single source sample, sequenced in a study of CD8+ T cells in alopecia areata. Extraction and reverse transcription of RNA yielded cDNA as the sequencing template. Some clones are missing from TCRdb's copy, which holds only in-frame ones; the method was immunoSEQ multiplex PCR. Of approximately 210,000 clones in the sample, around 60% were seen once. Treatment indicated: oral pan-JAK inhibitor, 5-10 mg twice daily. The sequencing used CD4+ T cells sorted from blood, collected at approximately week 50, from a patient treated with tofacitinib. Every receptor here comes from a human donor with alopecia areata.

This rearrangement joins TRBV29-1 to TRBJ1-1; D is unclear. This CDR3 is built from 11 residues. The V end was cut by 6 bases, the J end by 6 bases, with 11 bases between. Germline values: CDR1 SQVTM, CDR2 ANQGSEA. Here the CDR3 reads CSVGRSAEAFF. In DNA form, the CDR3 reads TGCAGCGTAGGTAGGAGTGCTGAAGCTTTCTTT.

The rearrangement links TRBV29-1 to TRBJ2-5; D possibly uses TRBD1 or TRBD2 (6 bases each). CDR3 length: 13 residues. Germline CDR1 reads SQVTM; CDR2 reads ANQGSEA. V gave up 8 bases and J gave up 7 bases, with 20 bases separating them. The CDR3 loop reads CSPGEGGKGTQYF. The DNA for the CDR3 is TGCAGCCCCGGCGAGGGGGGTAAAGGGACCCAGTACTTC. Drawing the rest from reference TRBV29-1 and TRBJ2-5, the complete variable domain is SAVISQKPSRDICQRGTSLTIQCQVDSQVTMMFWYRQQPGQSLTLIATANQGSEATYESGFVIDKFPISRPNLTFSTLTVSNMSPEDSSIYLCSPGEGGKGTQYFGPGTRLLVL.

The V and J genes are TRBV6-1 and TRBJ1-2; D is undetermined. The germline V gene encodes CDR1 MNHNS and CDR2 SASEGT. V shed 6 bases and J shed 2 bases, with 10 bases lying between them. This CDR3 spans 13 amino acids. The CDR3 reads CASRPIGNYGYTF. CDR3 in DNA: TGTGCCAGCAGACCCATCGGGAACTATGGCTACACCTTC.

The chain couples TRBV6-1 to TRBJ1-2, with 7 bases fitting TRBD1. The CDR3 totals 13 residues. The germline gives CDR1 MNHNS, CDR2 SASEGT. Trimming at V came to 3 bases and at J to 9 bases, leaving 7 bases not matched to a gene. CDR3 DNA sequence: TGTGCCAGCAGTGAGCGACAGGGTATTAGCTACACCTTC. Amino acid sequence: CASSERQGISYTF.

The rearrangement links TRBV5-6 to TRBJ1-4, with a tentative D call TRBD1 (6 bases). The CDR3 totals 14 residues. V lost 4 bases to trimming and J lost 10 bases, with 17 bases between them. Germline V CDR1 and CDR2: SGHDT, YYEEEE. This CDR3 reads CASSPLGGTGKLFF. The CDR3, as DNA: TGTGCCAGCAGCCCCTTAGGGGGGACGGGAAAACTGTTTTTT.

V gene TRBV4-3 combines with J gene TRBJ2-2; D is perhaps TRBD1 (6 bases). The CDR3 spans 15 residues. Per the germline V gene, CDR1 is LGHNA and CDR2 is YSLEER. The V and J ends lost 4 bases and 1 base respectively, with 10 bases between them. The CDR3 nucleotides are TGCGCCAGCAGCCGACAGGTCCGGAACACCGGGGAGCTGTTTTTT. Translation gives CASSRQVRNTGELFF.

The chain employs TRBV4-3 and TRBJ1-1; D ambiguous. Germline V gene data show CDR1 as LGHNA and CDR2 as YSLEER. The CDR3 runs 15 residues. V lost 1 base and J lost 5, with 14 bases in between. Here the CDR3 DNA reads TGCGCCAGCAGCCAAGTAAAAGGATCCCCGACTGAAGCTTTCTTT. It codes for CASSQVKGSPTEAFF.

V is TRBV6-1 and J is TRBJ2-3; 10 bases are shared with TRBD1. CDR3 length equals 15 residues. After removal of 4 bases from V and 6 bases from J, the junction contained 7 bases not matched to a gene. The germline V gene has CDR1 MNHNS and CDR2 SASEGT. Here the CDR3 reads CASSARDRGSDTQYF. The CDR3 DNA sequence: TGTGCCAGCAGTGCACGGGACAGGGGCTCGGATACGCAGTATTTT.

The rearrangement links TRBV18 to TRBJ1-1; 9 nucleotides match TRBD1. Germline lookup yields CDR1 KGHSH and CDR2 LQKENI. The CDR3 is 13 residues long. The V and J ends lost 6 bases and 6 bases, in that order; junction bases with no gene match: 5. This chain's CDR3 is CASSPGQGSEAFF. The CDR3 DNA reads as TGTGCCAGCTCTCCCGGACAGGGGTCTGAAGCTTTCTTT.